The clone carrying this T cell receptor (beta chain) was recorded at least ten times. The junction and the germline gene differ at one end; a read error may be behind it. This sample stems from a study of T cells in Graves' hyperthyroidism and ophthalmopathy. The TCR beta CDR3 regions underwent amplification using RNA transcripts as the source. Carried out on the TCR CDR3, a first-round RT-PCR used the HTBI primer set. TCRdb reprocessed the multiplex PCR reads with MiXCR, giving one entry per CDR3 protein. Of 380,000 or so distinct CDR3 sequences listed, about 14% are singletons. Graves' hyperthyroidism was deemed stable given no ophthalmopathy progression within 18 months. 10 ml fresh peripheral blood yielded the PBMCs. Sequenced sample: blood. This clonotype was sampled from a woman under 40 with Graves' hyperthyroidism.

CDR3 region: CASSSPAHRGQMNTEAFF. CDR3 DNA: TGTGCCAGCAGTTCCCCTGCACACAGGGGGCAAATGAACACTGAAGCCTTCTTT. The chain recombines TRBV28 with TRBJ1-1, with 9 bases lining up with TRBD1. Germline V lookup: CDR1 MDHEN, CDR2 SYDVKM. The CDR3 sequence is 18 residues long.